The sequence of this T cell receptor (beta chain) was determined in a study of blood T cell repertoires in COVID-19. The data were produced by immunoSEQ multiplex PCR, yet TCRdb's version contains in-frame clones alone and is incomplete. The sample records about 250,000 clones, more than 65% being singletons. The ends were cut back, 6 bases at V and 5 bases at J, with 4 bases in the middle. Germline V gives CDR1 MNHEY, CDR2 SVGAGI. This CDR3 has 10 amino acids. This receptor was identified in a man aged 45-65 years with active or convalescent COVID-19. The specimen was peripheral blood. The rearrangement uses TRBV6-5 and TRBJ1-1; D is unresolved. The CDR3 spells CASRRTEAFF. CDR3 nucleotides: TGTGCCAGCAGGAGGACTGAAGCTTTCTTT.